This entry concerns a single TCR beta chain. Trimming stripped 8 bases from V and 5 bases from J, with 14 bases between. The CDR3 consists of 13 residues. The germline CDR1 and CDR2 sequences are SGHTA and FQGTGA. The data were obtained in a study of technical replicates of blood from several donors. Assay used: immunoSEQ multiplex PCR; TCRdb lists only in-frame clones, some missing. The repertoire consists of 80,000 to 95,000 clones, with 90% to 95% occurring once and the leading ten covering 0.27%. Sequencing was done on a sample of T cells isolated from PBMCs. The TCR sequence derives from a human donor in good health. The chain joins TRBV7-3 to TRBJ2-3, with D tentatively TRBD1 (5 bases). DNA for the CDR3: TGTGCCAGCGGGGCCCCGACCCTAGATACGCAGTATTTT. Protein sequence: CASGAPTLDTQYF.